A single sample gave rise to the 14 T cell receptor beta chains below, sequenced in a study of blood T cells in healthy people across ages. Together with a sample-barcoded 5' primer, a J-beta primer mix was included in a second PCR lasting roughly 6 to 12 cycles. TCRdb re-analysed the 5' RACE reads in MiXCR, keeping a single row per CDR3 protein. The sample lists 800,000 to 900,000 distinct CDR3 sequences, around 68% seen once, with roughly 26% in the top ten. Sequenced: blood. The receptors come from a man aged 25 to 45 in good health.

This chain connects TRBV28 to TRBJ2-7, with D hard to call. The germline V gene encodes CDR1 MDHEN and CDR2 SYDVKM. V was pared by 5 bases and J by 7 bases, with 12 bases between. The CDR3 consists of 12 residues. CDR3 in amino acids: CASSRYNNEQYF. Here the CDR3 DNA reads TGTGCCAGCAGTCGATATAACAATGAGCAGTACTTC.

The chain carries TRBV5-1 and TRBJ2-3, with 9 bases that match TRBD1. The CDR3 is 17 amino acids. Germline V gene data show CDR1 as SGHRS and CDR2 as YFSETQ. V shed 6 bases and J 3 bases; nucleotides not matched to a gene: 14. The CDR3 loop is CASNLLQGATGTDTQYF. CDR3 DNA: TGCGCCAGCAACCTATTACAGGGGGCTACAGGGACAGATACGCAGTATTTT.

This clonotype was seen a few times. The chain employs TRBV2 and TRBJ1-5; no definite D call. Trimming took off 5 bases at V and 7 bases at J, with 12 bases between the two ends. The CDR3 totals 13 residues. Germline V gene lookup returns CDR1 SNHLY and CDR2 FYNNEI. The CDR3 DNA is TGTGCCAGCAGTCCCTCCGACGCGCAGCCCCAGCATTTT. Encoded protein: CASSPSDAQPQHF. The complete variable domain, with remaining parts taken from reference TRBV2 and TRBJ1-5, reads EPEVTQTPSHQVTQMGQEVILRCVPISNHLYFYWYRQILGQKVEFLVSFYNNEISEKSEIFDDQFSVERPDGSNFTLKIRSTKLEDSAMYFCASSPSDAQPQHFGDGTRLSIL.

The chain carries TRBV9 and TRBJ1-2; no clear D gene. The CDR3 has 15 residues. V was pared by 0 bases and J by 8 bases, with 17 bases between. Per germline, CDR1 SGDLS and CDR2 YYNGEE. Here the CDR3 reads CASSVDALPSGGYTF. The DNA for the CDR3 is TGTGCCAGCAGCGTAGATGCCTTACCCAGTGGCGGCTACACCTTC.

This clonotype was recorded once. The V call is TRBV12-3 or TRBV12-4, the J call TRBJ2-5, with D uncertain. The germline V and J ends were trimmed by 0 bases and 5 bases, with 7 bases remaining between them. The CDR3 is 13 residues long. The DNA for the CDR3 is TGTGCCAGCAGTTTAGCCTTCGGTGAGACCCAGTACTTC. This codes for CASSLAFGETQYF.

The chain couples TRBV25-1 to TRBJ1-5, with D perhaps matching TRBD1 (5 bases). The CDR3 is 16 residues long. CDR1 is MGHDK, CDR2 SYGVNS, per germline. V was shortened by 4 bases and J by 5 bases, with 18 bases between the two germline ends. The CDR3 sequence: CASSAPGEGGHQPQHF. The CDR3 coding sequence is TGTGCCAGCAGTGCTCCGGGGGAGGGAGGGCATCAGCCCCAGCATTTT.

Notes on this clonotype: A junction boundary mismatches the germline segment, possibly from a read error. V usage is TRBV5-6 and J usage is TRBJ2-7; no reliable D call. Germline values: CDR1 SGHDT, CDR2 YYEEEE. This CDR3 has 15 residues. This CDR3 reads CAGSLFGRYSYEQYF. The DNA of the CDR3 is TGTGCCGGCAGCTTGTTCGGGCGATACTCCTACGAGCAGTACTTC.

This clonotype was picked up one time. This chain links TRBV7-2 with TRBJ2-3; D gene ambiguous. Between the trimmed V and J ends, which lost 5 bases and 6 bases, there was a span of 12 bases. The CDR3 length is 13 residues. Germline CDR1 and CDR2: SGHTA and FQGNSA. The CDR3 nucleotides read TGTGCCAGCAGCCCATCAAGTGGGGATACGCAGTATTTT. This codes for CASSPSSGDTQYF.

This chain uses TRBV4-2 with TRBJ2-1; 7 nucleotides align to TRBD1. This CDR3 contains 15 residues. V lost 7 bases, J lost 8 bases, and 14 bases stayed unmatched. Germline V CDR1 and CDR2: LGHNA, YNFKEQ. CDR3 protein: CASTTGELRDDEQFF. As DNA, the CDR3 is TGTGCCAGCACTACAGGGGAACTAAGGGACGATGAGCAGTTCTTC.

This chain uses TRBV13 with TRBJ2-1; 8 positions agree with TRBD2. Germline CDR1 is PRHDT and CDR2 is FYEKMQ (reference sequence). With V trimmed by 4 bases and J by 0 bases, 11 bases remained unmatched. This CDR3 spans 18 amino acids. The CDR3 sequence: CASSSWERGPSSYNEQFF. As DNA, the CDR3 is TGTGCCAGCAGCTCCTGGGAGCGGGGGCCCAGCTCCTACAATGAGCAGTTCTTC.

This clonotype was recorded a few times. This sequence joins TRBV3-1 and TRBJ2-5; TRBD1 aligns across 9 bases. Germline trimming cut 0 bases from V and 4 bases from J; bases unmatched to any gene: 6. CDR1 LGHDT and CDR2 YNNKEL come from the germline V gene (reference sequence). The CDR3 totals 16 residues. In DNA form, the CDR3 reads TGTGCCAGCAGCCAAGAATTTGGACAGGGGCGAGAGACCCAGTACTTC. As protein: CASSQEFGQGRETQYF.

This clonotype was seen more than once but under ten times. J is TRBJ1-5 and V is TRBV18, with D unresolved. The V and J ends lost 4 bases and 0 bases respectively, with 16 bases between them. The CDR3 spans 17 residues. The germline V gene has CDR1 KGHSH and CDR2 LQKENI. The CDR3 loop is CASSLEGGLNSNQPQHF. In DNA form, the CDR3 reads TGTGCCAGCTCACTTGAGGGAGGGCTCAATAGCAATCAGCCCCAGCATTTT.

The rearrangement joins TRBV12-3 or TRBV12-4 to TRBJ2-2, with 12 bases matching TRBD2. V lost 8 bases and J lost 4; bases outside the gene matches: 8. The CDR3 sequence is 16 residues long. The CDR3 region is CASRLASGGATGELFF. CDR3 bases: TGTGCCAGCCGACTCGCTAGCGGGGGGGCCACCGGGGAGCTGTTTTTT.

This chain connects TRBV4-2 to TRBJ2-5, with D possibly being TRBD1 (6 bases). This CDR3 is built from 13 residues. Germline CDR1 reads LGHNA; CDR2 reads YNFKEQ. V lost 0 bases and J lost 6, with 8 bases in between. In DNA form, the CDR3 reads TGTGCCAGCAGCCAAGATCAGGGGAAGACCCAGTACTTC. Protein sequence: CASSQDQGKTQYF.